Presented here are 16 T cell receptor beta chains from one specimen sequenced in a study of blood T cell repertoires in COVID-19. Generated by immunoSEQ multiplex PCR, the TCRdb table keeps only in-frame clones and is missing some. The sample has under 85,000 clones; more than 75% are singletons. The sample taken for sequencing was peripheral blood. The receptors were sampled from a human donor in a cohort sampled during active COVID-19.

The chain uses TRBV3-1 (or the pseudogene TRBV3-2) and TRBJ2-7, with a tentative D call TRBD1 (6 bases). V was shortened by 3 bases and J by 0 bases, with 9 bases between the two germline ends. Germline CDR1 is LGHDT and CDR2 is YNNKEL (reference sequence). The CDR3 covers 14 residues. CDR3 DNA: TGTGCCAGCAGCCAGCTGACAGGCTCCTACGAGCAGTACTTC. It specifies CASSQLTGSYEQYF.

The chain employs TRBV18 and TRBJ2-7; 7 bases agree with TRBD1. The germline gives CDR1 KGHSH, CDR2 LQKENI. V shed 5 bases, J shed 2 bases, and the junction held 6 bases outside the gene matches. The CDR3 runs to 14 residues. The CDR3 coding sequence is TGTGCCAGCTCATGGACAGGCCCCCCCTACGAGCAGTACTTC. The encoded protein is CASSWTGPPYEQYF.

The chain uses TRBV4-2 and TRBJ1-6, with D maybe TRBD1 (6 bases). Germline CDR1 is LGHNA and CDR2 is YNFKEQ. Trimming shortened V by 0 bases and J by 7 bases, and 13 bases separated the two germline ends. The CDR3 consists of 16 residues. CDR3 in DNA: TGTGCCAGCAGCCAAGAGAGGACAGCTACCAATTCACCCCTCCACTTT. It is translated as CASSQERTATNSPLHF.

The chain recombines TRBV12-5 with TRBJ2-1; a weak D match, TRBD1 (6 bases). The V and J ends lost 5 bases and 3 bases respectively, with 14 bases between them. The CDR3 is 15 residues long. From germline, CDR1 is LGHNT and CDR2 FRNRAP. CDR3 in amino acids: CASGTGQTVYNEQFF. CDR3 DNA: TGTGCTAGTGGTACAGGACAGACCGTCTACAATGAGCAGTTCTTC.

The chain links TRBV28 to TRBJ1-1, with D perhaps matching TRBD1 (6 bases). The CDR3 has 13 amino acids. The V end lost 7 bases, the J end lost 2 bases, and 11 bases lay between the germline ends. Germline lookup yields CDR1 MDHEN and CDR2 SYDVKM. The CDR3, as DNA: TGTGCCAGCATCACGGACAGTAACACTGAAGCTTTCTTT. The encoded protein is CASITDSNTEAFF.

This chain links TRBV6-5 with TRBJ1-1; 7 bases agree with TRBD1. Germline values: CDR1 MNHEY, CDR2 SVGAGI. V gave up 2 bases and J gave up 7 bases; unmatched junction bases: 1. The CDR3 is 12 amino acids. The CDR3 nucleotides are TGTGCCAGCAGTTACGGGGACAGTGAAGCTTTCTTT. It is translated as CASSYGDSEAFF.

The rearrangement links TRBV2 to TRBJ2-3; perhaps TRBD2 as D (5 bases). This CDR3 region has 14 residues. Germline lookup yields CDR1 SNHLY and CDR2 FYNNEI. V dropped 3 bases and J dropped 0 bases, with 7 bases sitting between them. DNA of the CDR3: TGTGCCAGCAGTGAGGAGGAGAGCACAGATACGCAGTATTTT. Translating it yields CASSEEESTDTQYF.

The chain couples TRBV7-9 to TRBJ2-3; the D gene is possibly TRBD1 (5 bases). Germline V CDR1 and CDR2: SEHNR, FQNEAQ (reference sequence). CDR3 size: 17 residues. The ends were cut back, 5 bases at V and 2 bases at J, with 20 bases in the middle. The CDR3 DNA follows: TGTGCCAGCAGCATCCGCACAGTAGGGGTCTTCACAGATACGCAGTATTTT. Its translation: CASSIRTVGVFTDTQYF.

This clone occurred many times. V and J are TRBV21-1 and TRBJ2-7; no check of the table's D call, TRBD2, against the DNA was made. TRBV21-1 is labeled a pseudogene. The CDR3 is 15 residues long. This CDR3 reads CASSKMVKGAYEQYF. The DNA for the CDR3 is TGTGCCAGCAGCAAAATGGTCAAGGGAGCCTACGAGCAGTACTTC.

The chain combines TRBV5-4 with TRBJ2-6, with a weak D call TRBD1 (6 bases). Germline CDR1 reads SGHNT; CDR2 reads YYREEE (reference sequence). Trimming removed 6 bases from V and 0 bases from J, with 16 bases in between. The CDR3 runs 17 residues. The CDR3 protein is CASTVRGLPSGANVLTF. DNA of the CDR3: TGTGCCAGCACCGTCAGGGGATTGCCCTCTGGGGCCAACGTCCTGACTTTC.

The V and J genes are TRBV4-1 and TRBJ1-5; D possibly corresponds to TRBD1 (6 bases). This CDR3 spans 16 amino acids. V lost 5 bases, J lost 0 bases, and 14 bases lay in between. Germline V gene lookup returns CDR1 MGHRA and CDR2 YSYEKL. CDR3 sequence (DNA): TGCGCCAGCAGCACTCAGGGGAACCCTAGCAATCAGCCCCAGCATTTT. Translated: CASSTQGNPSNQPQHF.

The gene calls are TRBV7-2 and TRBJ2-7; maybe TRBD2 (5 bases). Trimming left V 1 base short and J 3 bases short, with 7 bases between. Germline CDR1 reads SGHTA; CDR2 reads FQGNSA. CDR3 length: 13 amino acids. The CDR3 DNA sequence: TGTGCCAGCAGCTTAGTAGCGAGCTACGAGCAGTACTTC. It translates to CASSLVASYEQYF.

J is TRBJ1-4 and V is TRBV28, with 8 bases identical to TRBD1. Germline loops: CDR1 MDHEN, CDR2 SYDVKM. The CDR3 length is 12 residues. Losses at the gene ends were 5 bases for V and 10 bases for J; bases not matched to a gene: 3. The CDR3 bases are TGTGCCAGCAGTCTAACAGGGGGAAAACTGTTTTTT. Translating gives CASSLTGGKLFF.

The CDR3 region is CASSPQTGTRETQYF. The CDR3 nucleotides are TGTGCCAGCAGCCCGCAAACAGGGACCCGTGAGACCCAGTACTTC. V is TRBV11-2 and J is TRBJ2-5; a possible D gene is TRBD1 (6 bases). The V and J ends lost 5 bases and 5 bases respectively, with 18 bases between them. In germline, CDR1 is SGHAT, CDR2 FQNNGV. The CDR3 length is 15 residues.

The chain recombines TRBV28 with TRBJ1-2, with D maybe TRBD1 (5 bases). CDR1 and CDR2 (germline): MDHEN, SYDVKM. This CDR3 region has 13 residues. Between the trimmed V and J ends, which lost 6 bases and 7 bases, there was a span of 15 bases. The CDR3 sequence is CASRLSRDFGYTF. The CDR3 coding sequence is TGTGCCAGCAGACTTTCCCGGGACTTTGGCTACACCTTC.

This chain links TRBV9 with TRBJ1-6; possible D gene TRBD1, 5 bases. This CDR3 comprises 13 residues. Trimming took 5 bases from V and 7 from J, leaving 10 bases between them. Germline CDR1 is SGDLS and CDR2 is YYNGEE. DNA of the CDR3: TGTGCCAGCAGTCCCGGGGGGAATTCACCCCTCCACTTT. Translation: CASSPGGNSPLHF.